The following is a TCR beta chain sequence with its context. The antigen is unknown. Researchers reported sorting CD4+ naive, central memory, regulatory and stem cell-like memory cells via CD45RO/CCR7/CD25/CD127/CD95/CD27. The data belong to a study of beta chain features in type 1 diabetes. For the study at large: Researchers looked at 107,917,701 sorted cells across all samples. Study observations and caveats: Relative to healthy donors, patients appeared to have naive, central memory and Treg TCRB repertoires that were more similar. Moderate yet significant TCRB CDR3 shortening was seen in Type 1 diabetes patients in all four CD4+ subsets. Lower insertion and higher deletion counts appeared at VDJ junctions in type 1 diabetes patients.

This CDR3 region has 16 residues. Germline V gene lookup returns CDR1 SGDLS and CDR2 YYNGEE. The V gene lost 0 bases and the J gene lost 0 bases, with 11 bases spanning the gap. The isolated RNA, all of it, was reverse transcribed, so expressed TCRB transcripts were what got sequenced. The table came from immunoSEQ multiplex PCR; TCRdb's copy has only in-frame clones and leaves some out. Of about 230,000 clones detected, roughly 17% appear once; the ten largest clones hold 0.065% to 0.1%. The chain combines TRBV9 with TRBJ2-3, with D unclear. This TCR was sampled from a young man with type 1 diabetes. The material sequenced was naive CD4+ T cells from blood. CDR3 coding DNA: TGTGCCAGCAGCGTAGGGGTACAGCTTAGCACAGATACGCAGTATTTT. Translating it yields CASSVGVQLSTDTQYF. Combining the CDR3 with reference TRBV9 and TRBJ2-3 gives the whole variable domain DSGVTQTPKHLITATGQRVTLRCSPRSGDLSVYWYQQSLDQGLQFLIQYYNGEERAKGNILERFSAQQFPDLHSELNLSSLELGDSALYFCASSVGVQLSTDTQYFGPGTRLTVL.